A selection of T cell receptor beta chains follows, all from one sample in a study of a mutant IDH1 vaccine in newly diagnosed glioma. Measured with immunoSEQ multiplex PCR; TCRdb has only the in-frame clones, and not every one. The sample consists of roughly 22,000 clones, 82% of them appearing once. Their target antigens are unknown. Sequenced material: PBMCs, taken from a glioma patient whose treatment included an IDH1 peptide vaccine. The source of these receptors is a man in his forties or fifties with glioma. Some clones in this sample may be carry-over from other donors' samples. Both conserved end residues are part of each CDR3. Each record gives: V gene, D gene, J gene, clone size, CDR3 DNA, CDR3 protein. The D gene is left open where the match is weak. The listing skips clone size in some rows; elsewhere it reads once, few, many or a size class.

v_gene: TRBV11-2; d_gene: NA; j_gene: TRBJ1-2; abundance: NA; CDR3nt: TGTGCCAGCAGTGAAAGTGGGGGCGATGGCTACACCTTC; CDR3aa: CASSESGGDGYTF
v_gene: TRBV13; d_gene: NA; j_gene: TRBJ1-2; abundance: NA; CDR3nt: TGTGCCAGCAGCTTAACAGGGTCACGCTATGGCTACACCTTC; CDR3aa: CASSLTGSRYGYTF
v_gene: TRBV5-1; d_gene: NA; j_gene: TRBJ2-7; abundance: NA; CDR3nt: TGCGCCAGCAAGAAGTGGGGGGGCACCGCCTACGAGCAGTACTTC; CDR3aa: CASKKWGGTAYEQYF
v_gene: TRBV7-2; d_gene: NA; j_gene: TRBJ2-4; abundance: NA; CDR3nt: TGTGCCAGCAGCTCCGGCGAGGGGGTTAACATTCAGTACTTC; CDR3aa: CASSSGEGVNIQYF
v_gene: TRBV7-2; d_gene: NA; j_gene: TRBJ1-4; abundance: NA; CDR3nt: TGTGCCAGCAGCCCCTACCGGGACTTGGGTGAAAAACTGTTTTTT; CDR3aa: CASSPYRDLGEKLFF
v_gene: TRBV7-9; d_gene: NA; j_gene: TRBJ2-2; abundance: NA; CDR3nt: TGTGCCAGCAGCCCGGTCGGCGGGGAGCTGTTTTTT; CDR3aa: CASSPVGGELFF
v_gene: TRBV19; d_gene: TRBD1; j_gene: TRBJ2-5; abundance: NA; CDR3nt: TGTGCCAGTAGTCCTCACCGACAGGGTTTCCAAGAGACCCAGTACTTC; CDR3aa: CASSPHRQGFQETQYF
v_gene: TRBV7-9; d_gene: TRBD1; j_gene: TRBJ1-4; abundance: NA; CDR3nt: TGTGCCAGCAGCGCCGCGACAGGGGGCACTAATGAAAAACTGTTTTTT; CDR3aa: CASSAATGGTNEKLFF
v_gene: TRBV2; d_gene: TRBD2; j_gene: TRBJ2-7; abundance: NA; CDR3nt: TGTGCCAGCAGTGAATGGGGAGGGGTCCTCTCCTACGAGCAGTACTTC; CDR3aa: CASSEWGGVLSYEQYF
v_gene: TRBV19; d_gene: NA; j_gene: TRBJ1-5; abundance: NA; CDR3nt: TGTGCCAGTAGCTCTCAAAGGTCCGGGTTATATGGCAATCAGCCCCAGCATTTT; CDR3aa: CASSSQRSGLYGNQPQHF
v_gene: TRBV18; d_gene: NA; j_gene: TRBJ1-5; abundance: NA; CDR3nt: TGTGCCAGCTCACCTCAACCTGGCAATCAGCCCCAGCATTTT; CDR3aa: CASSPQPGNQPQHF
v_gene: TRBV7-6; d_gene: NA; j_gene: TRBJ1-5; abundance: NA; CDR3nt: TGTGCCAGCAGCTCAAGGGGACCCCAGCATTTT; CDR3aa: CASSSRGPQHF
v_gene: TRBV5-4; d_gene: TRBD2; j_gene: TRBJ2-1; abundance: NA; CDR3nt: TGTGCCAGCAGCTTTCGACTAGCGGGGCGACTCTTCAATGAGCAGTTCTTC; CDR3aa: CASSFRLAGRLFNEQFF
v_gene: TRBV4-1; d_gene: NA; j_gene: TRBJ1-5; abundance: NA; CDR3nt: TGCGCCAGCAGCCTCGGAGGGAACAATCAGCCCCAGCATTTT; CDR3aa: CASSLGGNNQPQHF
v_gene: TRBV10-2; d_gene: TRBD1; j_gene: TRBJ2-7; abundance: once; CDR3nt: TGCGCCAGCACCAGACAGGGGGAGGGCTACGAGCAGTACTTC; CDR3aa: CASTRQGEGYEQYF
v_gene: TRBV30; d_gene: TRBD1; j_gene: TRBJ1-2; abundance: few; CDR3nt: TGTGCCTGGAGTGTGTTAGGACAGGGTACGAGGGGCTACACCTTC; CDR3aa: CAWSVLGQGTRGYTF
v_gene: TRBV9; d_gene: TRBD2; j_gene: TRBJ2-5; abundance: NA; CDR3nt: TGTGCCAGCAGCGCGGGACTAGCTGCCCAAGAGACCCAGTACTTC; CDR3aa: CASSAGLAAQETQYF
v_gene: TRBV19; d_gene: TRBD1; j_gene: TRBJ1-5; abundance: NA; CDR3nt: TGTGCCAGTAGCCCACGGACAGGGACTCAGCCCCAGCATTTT; CDR3aa: CASSPRTGTQPQHF
v_gene: TRBV5-1; d_gene: NA; j_gene: TRBJ2-3; abundance: NA; CDR3nt: TGCGCCAGCAGACTAGCCTCGAGCACAGATACGCAGTATTTT; CDR3aa: CASRLASSTDTQYF
v_gene: TRBV11-2; d_gene: NA; j_gene: TRBJ2-5; abundance: NA; CDR3nt: TGTGCCAGCAGCACAACCGGGACTCCCTATCTCATCCAAGAGACCCAGTACTTC; CDR3aa: CASSTTGTPYLIQETQYF
v_gene: TRBV30; d_gene: NA; j_gene: TRBJ1-4; abundance: few; CDR3nt: TGTGCCTGGGCAACAGGGAGGGTTGAAAAACTGTTTTTT; CDR3aa: CAWATGRVEKLFF
v_gene: TRBV6-5; d_gene: TRBD1; j_gene: TRBJ2-7; abundance: NA; CDR3nt: TGTGCCAGCAGTTACTTCCAGACAGGGCCGGATGAGCAGTACTTC; CDR3aa: CASSYFQTGPDEQYF
v_gene: TRBV5-6; d_gene: NA; j_gene: TRBJ1-6; abundance: NA; CDR3nt: TGTGCCAGCAGGGATTCGGTTAAGTCACCCCTCCACTTT; CDR3aa: CASRDSVKSPLHF
v_gene: TRBV6-1; d_gene: NA; j_gene: TRBJ2-6; abundance: NA; CDR3nt: TGTGCCAGCAGTGAAGCGCAGGGTGGGGCCAACGTCCTGACTTTC; CDR3aa: CASSEAQGGANVLTF
v_gene: TRBV4-2; d_gene: TRBD2; j_gene: TRBJ2-1; abundance: NA; CDR3nt: TGTGCCAGCAGCCAAGATACTAGCGGGTACAATGAGCAGTTCTTC; CDR3aa: CASSQDTSGYNEQFF
v_gene: TRBV5-4; d_gene: NA; j_gene: TRBJ1-6; abundance: NA; CDR3nt: TGTGCCAGCAGCTTGGATACCGGTTATAATTCACCCCTCCACTTT; CDR3aa: CASSLDTGYNSPLHF
v_gene: TRBV7-9; d_gene: NA; j_gene: TRBJ1-1; abundance: NA; CDR3nt: TGTGCCAGCAGCCGGATAGGGGCCGCCTCGAGGTGGGACACTGAAGCTTTCTTT; CDR3aa: CASSRIGAASRWDTEAFF
v_gene: TRBV5-6; d_gene: NA; j_gene: TRBJ2-6; abundance: NA; CDR3nt: TGTGCCAGCAGCCCGGGGGGCGGACAGGTACGCTCTGGGGCCAACGTCCTGACTTTC; CDR3aa: CASSPGGGQVRSGANVLTF
v_gene: TRBV11-2; d_gene: TRBD1; j_gene: TRBJ1-4; abundance: NA; CDR3nt: TGTGCCAGCAGCGAAATGTGGGACAGGGGTGATGAAAAACTGTTTTTT; CDR3aa: CASSEMWDRGDEKLFF
v_gene: TRBV5-4; d_gene: TRBD1; j_gene: TRBJ2-1; abundance: NA; CDR3nt: TGTGCCAGCAGCTTACGCACAGGGGAGTTAGGTGAGCAGTTCTTC; CDR3aa: CASSLRTGELGEQFF
v_gene: TRBV10-3; d_gene: NA; j_gene: TRBJ1-5; abundance: NA; CDR3nt: TGTGCCATCAGCTACAGGGGCAATCAGCCCCAGCATTTT; CDR3aa: CAISYRGNQPQHF
v_gene: TRBV18; d_gene: NA; j_gene: TRBJ2-7; abundance: NA; CDR3nt: TGTGCCAGCTCACCACCCGTAGCGCCCTCCTACGAGCAGTACTTC; CDR3aa: CASSPPVAPSYEQYF
v_gene: TRBV5-6; d_gene: NA; j_gene: TRBJ1-5; abundance: NA; CDR3nt: TGTGCCAGCAGCTTGGGGACAGGCAATCAGCCCCAGCATTTT; CDR3aa: CASSLGTGNQPQHF
v_gene: TRBV4-1; d_gene: TRBD1; j_gene: TRBJ1-6; abundance: NA; CDR3nt: TGCGCCAGCAGCCAGGAGCCGGGACAGGGAAATTCACCCCTCCACTTT; CDR3aa: CASSQEPGQGNSPLHF
v_gene: TRBV7-9; d_gene: TRBD1; j_gene: TRBJ2-7; abundance: NA; CDR3nt: TGTGCCAGCAGCCCAAGGACAGGGATGACCTACGAGCAGTACTTC; CDR3aa: CASSPRTGMTYEQYF
v_gene: TRBV19; d_gene: NA; j_gene: TRBJ1-3; abundance: NA; CDR3nt: TGTGCCAGTAGTTCTGGGGGCCCGCCCGGAAACACCATATATTTT; CDR3aa: CASSSGGPPGNTIYF
v_gene: TRBV10-2; d_gene: NA; j_gene: TRBJ1-1; abundance: NA; CDR3nt: TGCGCCAGCAGTGTTCGGGGGGCGAATCGAAACACTGAAGCTTTCTTT; CDR3aa: CASSVRGANRNTEAFF
v_gene: TRBV19; d_gene: NA; j_gene: TRBJ1-2; abundance: NA; CDR3nt: TGTGCCACGCTGAACCGGGACACATATGGCTACACCTTC; CDR3aa: CATLNRDTYGYTF
v_gene: TRBV6-5; d_gene: NA; j_gene: TRBJ1-2; abundance: NA; CDR3nt: TGTGCCAGCAGAACCTCGAGGGCGAAGTTAGGCTACACCTTC; CDR3aa: CASRTSRAKLGYTF
v_gene: TRBV6-1; d_gene: NA; j_gene: TRBJ2-1; abundance: NA; CDR3nt: TGTGCCAGCAGTGCATGGACAGCCTCCTACAATGAGCAGTTCTTC; CDR3aa: CASSAWTASYNEQFF
v_gene: TRBV10-1; d_gene: NA; j_gene: TRBJ1-1; abundance: few; CDR3nt: TGCGCCAGCCGCTCCGGGACAGAAGCTTTCTTT; CDR3aa: CASRSGTEAFF
v_gene: TRBV5-1; d_gene: NA; j_gene: TRBJ1-1; abundance: once; CDR3nt: TGCGCCAGCAGCTTGGAGGGGGGGAACACTGAAGCTTTCTTT; CDR3aa: CASSLEGGNTEAFF